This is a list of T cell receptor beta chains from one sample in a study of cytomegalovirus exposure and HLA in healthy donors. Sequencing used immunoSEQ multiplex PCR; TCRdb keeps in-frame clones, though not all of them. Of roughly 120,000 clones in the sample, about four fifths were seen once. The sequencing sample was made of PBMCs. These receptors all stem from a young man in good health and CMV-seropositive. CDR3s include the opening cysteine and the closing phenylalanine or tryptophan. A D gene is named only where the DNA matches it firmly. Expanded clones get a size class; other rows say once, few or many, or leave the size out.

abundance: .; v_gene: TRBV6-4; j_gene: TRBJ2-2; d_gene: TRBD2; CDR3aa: CASSSGGATGELFF; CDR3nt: TGTGCCAGCAGTTCGGGGGGGGCGACCGGGGAGCTGTTTTTT
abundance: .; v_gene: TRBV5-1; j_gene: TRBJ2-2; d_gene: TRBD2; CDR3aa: CASSLSSGSRELFF; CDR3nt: TGCGCCAGCAGCTTGTCTAGCGGGAGCAGGGAGCTGTTTTTT
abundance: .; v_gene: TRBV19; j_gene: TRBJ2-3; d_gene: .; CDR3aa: CASSIFSQTSTDTQYF; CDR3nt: TGTGCCAGTAGTATCTTCAGTCAGACTAGCACAGATACGCAGTATTTT
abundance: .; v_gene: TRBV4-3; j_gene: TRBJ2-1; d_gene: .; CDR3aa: CASSQDPGYEQFF; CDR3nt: TGCGCCAGCAGCCAAGATCCCGGGTATGAGCAGTTCTTC
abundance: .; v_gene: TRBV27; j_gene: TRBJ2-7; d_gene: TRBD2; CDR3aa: CASSLSAGTFSYEQYF; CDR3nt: TGTGCCAGCAGTTTATCAGCGGGGACGTTCTCCTACGAGCAGTACTTC
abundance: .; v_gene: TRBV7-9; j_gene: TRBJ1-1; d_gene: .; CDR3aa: CASSLAGQNTEAFF; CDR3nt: TGTGCCAGCAGCTTGGCAGGGCAGAACACTGAAGCTTTCTTT
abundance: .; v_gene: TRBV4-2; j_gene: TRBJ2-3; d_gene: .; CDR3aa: CASSQEIQTTSGTDTQYF; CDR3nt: TGTGCCAGCAGCCAAGAAATCCAGACTACCTCGGGCACAGATACGCAGTATTTT
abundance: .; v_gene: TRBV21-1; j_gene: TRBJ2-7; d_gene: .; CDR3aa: CASSSPQGGEQYF; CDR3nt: TGTGCCAGCAGCTCACCGCAGGGCGGCGAGCAGTACTTC
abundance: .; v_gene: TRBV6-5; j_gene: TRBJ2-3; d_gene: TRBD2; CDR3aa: CASSYTSGGADTQYF; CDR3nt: TGTGCCAGCAGTTACACTAGCGGGGGGGCAGATACGCAGTATTTT
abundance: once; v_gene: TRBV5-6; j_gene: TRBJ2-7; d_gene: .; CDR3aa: CASSLVADEQYF; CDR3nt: TGTGCCAGCAGCTTGGTCGCGGACGAGCAGTACTTC
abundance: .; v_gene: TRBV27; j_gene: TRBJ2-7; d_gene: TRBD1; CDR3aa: CASRRDRGTPYEQYF; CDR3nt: TGTGCCAGCAGAAGGGACAGGGGTACCCCCTACGAGCAGTACTTC
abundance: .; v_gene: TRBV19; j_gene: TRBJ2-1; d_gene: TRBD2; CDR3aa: CASMDLAGGHNEQFF; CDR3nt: TGTGCCAGTATGGACCTAGCGGGAGGCCACAATGAGCAGTTCTTC
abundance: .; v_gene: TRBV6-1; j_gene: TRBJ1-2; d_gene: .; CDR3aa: CASSAKRDYGYTF; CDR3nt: TGTGCCAGCAGCGCCAAGCGGGACTATGGCTACACCTTC
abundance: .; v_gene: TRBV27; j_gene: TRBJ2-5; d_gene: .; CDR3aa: CASRIQGQETQYF; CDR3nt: TGTGCCAGCAGGATACAGGGCCAAGAGACCCAGTACTTC